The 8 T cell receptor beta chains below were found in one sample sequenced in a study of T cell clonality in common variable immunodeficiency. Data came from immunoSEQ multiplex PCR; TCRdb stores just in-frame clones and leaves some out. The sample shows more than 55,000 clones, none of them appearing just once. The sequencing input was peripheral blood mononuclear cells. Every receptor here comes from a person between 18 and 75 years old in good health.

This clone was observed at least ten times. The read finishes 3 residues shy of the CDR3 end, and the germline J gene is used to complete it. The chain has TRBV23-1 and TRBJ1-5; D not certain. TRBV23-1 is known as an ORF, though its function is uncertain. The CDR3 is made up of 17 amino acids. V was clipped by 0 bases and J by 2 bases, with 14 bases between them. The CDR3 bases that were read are TGCGCCAGCAGTCAATCGGCGCGGGGAGGGCGCAATCAGCCC. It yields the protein CASSQSARGGRNQP. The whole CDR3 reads CASSQSARGGRNQPQHF.

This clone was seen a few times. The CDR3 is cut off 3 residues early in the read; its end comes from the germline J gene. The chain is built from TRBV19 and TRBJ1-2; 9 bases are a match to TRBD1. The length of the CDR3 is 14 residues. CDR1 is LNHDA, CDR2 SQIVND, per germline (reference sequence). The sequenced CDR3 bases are TGTGCCAGTGGATCACAGGGGGCTGGGGATGAC. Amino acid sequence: CASGSQGAGDD. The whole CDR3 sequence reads CASGSQGAGDDYTF.

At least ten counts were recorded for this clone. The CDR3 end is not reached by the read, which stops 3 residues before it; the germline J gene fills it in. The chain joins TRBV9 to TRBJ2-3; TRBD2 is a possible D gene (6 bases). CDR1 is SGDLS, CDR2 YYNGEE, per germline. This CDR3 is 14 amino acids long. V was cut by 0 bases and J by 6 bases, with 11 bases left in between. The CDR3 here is CASSVGGVTDTQYF. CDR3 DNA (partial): TGTGCCAGCAGCGTAGGCGGGGTTACTGATACG.

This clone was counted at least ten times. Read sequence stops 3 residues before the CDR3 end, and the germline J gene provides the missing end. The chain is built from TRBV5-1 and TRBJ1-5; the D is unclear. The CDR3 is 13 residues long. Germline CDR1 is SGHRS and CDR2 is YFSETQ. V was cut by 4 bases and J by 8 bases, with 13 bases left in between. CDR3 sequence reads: CASSLMPLEPQHF. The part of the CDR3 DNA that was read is TGCGCCAGCAGCCTGATGCCCCTAGAGCCC.

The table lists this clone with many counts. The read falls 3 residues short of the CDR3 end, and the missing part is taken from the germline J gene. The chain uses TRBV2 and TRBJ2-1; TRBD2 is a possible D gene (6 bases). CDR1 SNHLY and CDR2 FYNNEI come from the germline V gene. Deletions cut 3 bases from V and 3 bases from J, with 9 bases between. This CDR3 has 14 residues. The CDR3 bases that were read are TGTGCCAGCAGTGAGGAGGGCTACTACAATGAG. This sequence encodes CASSEEGYYNE. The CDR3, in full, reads CASSEEGYYNEQFF.

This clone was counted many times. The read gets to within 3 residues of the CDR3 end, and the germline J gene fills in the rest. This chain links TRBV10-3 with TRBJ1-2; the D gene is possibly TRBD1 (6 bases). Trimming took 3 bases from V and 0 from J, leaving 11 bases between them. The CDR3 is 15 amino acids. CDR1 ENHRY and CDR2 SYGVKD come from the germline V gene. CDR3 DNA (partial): TGTGCCATCAGTGAAACAGGGACTACTAACTATGGC. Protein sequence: CAISETGTTNYG. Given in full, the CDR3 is CAISETGTTNYGYTF.

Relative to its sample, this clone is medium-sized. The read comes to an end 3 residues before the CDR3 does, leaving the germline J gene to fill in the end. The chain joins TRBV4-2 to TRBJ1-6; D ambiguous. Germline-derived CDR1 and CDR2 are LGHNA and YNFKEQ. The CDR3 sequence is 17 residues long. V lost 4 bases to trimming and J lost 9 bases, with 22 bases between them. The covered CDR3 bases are TGTGCCAGCAGCCCGCGAGCGTTAGAGCGGACGGGTTCACCC. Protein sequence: CASSPRALERTGSP. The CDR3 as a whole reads CASSPRALERTGSPLHF.

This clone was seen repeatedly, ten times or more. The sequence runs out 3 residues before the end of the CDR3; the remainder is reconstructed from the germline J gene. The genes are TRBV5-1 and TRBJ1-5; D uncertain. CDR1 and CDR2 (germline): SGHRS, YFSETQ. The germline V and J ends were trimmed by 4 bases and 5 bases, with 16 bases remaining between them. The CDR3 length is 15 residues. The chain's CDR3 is CASSPLGLAYQPQHF. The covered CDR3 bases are TGCGCCAGCAGCCCCCTAGGGCTAGCCTATCAGCCC.